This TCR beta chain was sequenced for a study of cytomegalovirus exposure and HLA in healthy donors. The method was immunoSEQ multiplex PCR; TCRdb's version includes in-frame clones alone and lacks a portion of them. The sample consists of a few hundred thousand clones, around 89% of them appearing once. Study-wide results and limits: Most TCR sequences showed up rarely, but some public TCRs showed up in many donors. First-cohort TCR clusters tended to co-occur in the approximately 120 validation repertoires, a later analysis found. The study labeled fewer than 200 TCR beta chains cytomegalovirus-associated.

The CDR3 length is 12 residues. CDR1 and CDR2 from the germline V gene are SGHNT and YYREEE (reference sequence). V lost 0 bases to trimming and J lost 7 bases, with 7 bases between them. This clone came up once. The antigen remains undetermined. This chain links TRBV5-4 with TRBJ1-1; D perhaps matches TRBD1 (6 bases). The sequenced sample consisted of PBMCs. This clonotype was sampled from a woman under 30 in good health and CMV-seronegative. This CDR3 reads CASSLGTDEAFF. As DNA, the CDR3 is TGTGCCAGCAGCTTGGGGACAGATGAAGCTTTCTTT. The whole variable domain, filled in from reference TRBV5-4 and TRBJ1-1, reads ETGVTQSPTHLIKTRGQQVTLRCSSQSGHNTVSWYQQALGQGPQFIFQYYREEENGRGNFPPRFSGLQFPNYSSELNVNALELDDSALYLCASSLGTDEAFFGQGTRLTVV.